This TCR beta chain was retrieved from a study of T cell changes during pregnancy in multiple sclerosis. Germline assignment: CDR1 KGHSH and CDR2 LQKENI. The CDR3 has 17 residues. J was trimmed by 2 bases and V by 3 bases; bases with no gene match: 12. TCRdb keeps only in-frame clones here, not all; method: immunoSEQ multiplex PCR. The table includes about 38,000 clones, more than 70% detected once. The chain has TRBV18 and TRBJ1-1; 7 bases line up with TRBD1. The material was CD8+ T cells from peripheral blood mononuclear cells, obtained in the third trimester of pregnancy. The source of this sequence is a female donor with multiple sclerosis, enrolled in a pregnancy study. CDR3 DNA: TGTGCCAGCTCACCCATTACCCGGGACAGAGTCAACACTGAAGCTTTCTTT. Translation gives CASSPITRDRVNTEAFF.